This T cell receptor beta chain was captured by sequencing in a study of vaccination effects on CD4 cells after COVID-19. The study's findings and limits: Clones arising from infection and from vaccination showed marked clonal contraction late after vaccination.

Germline lookup yields CDR1 SGDLS and CDR2 YYNGEE. The CDR3 sequence is 17 residues long. With V trimmed by 0 bases and J by 1 base, 7 bases remained unmatched. The assay was immunoSEQ multiplex PCR, and TCRdb's table has in-frame clones only and misses some. Among tens of thousands of clones, over 60% were seen once, and the ten largest hold 2.9%. As to this clone: The antigen is not known.

Under the ViraFEST assay, PBMC were stimulated with viral peptide pools so that antigen-specific CD4+ T cells expanded. Sequencing was performed afterwards. Isolation of CD4+ T cells took place after 10 days of culture. Nucleocapsid antibodies were negative in the vaccine recipients, who had never had SARS-CoV-2 infection. The chain recombines TRBV9 with TRBJ1-1; TRBD1 matches 9 bases. The TCR sequence derives from a human donor who received a COVID-19 vaccine. The source was CD4+ T cells from PBMCs cultured with HCoV-NL63 spike peptides, collected before COVID-19 vaccination. The CDR3 protein is CASSVGPGQGQNTEAFF. As DNA, the CDR3 is TGTGCCAGCAGCGTAGGCCCGGGACAGGGACAGAACACTGAAGCTTTCTTT. Full variable domain (rest looked up from reference TRBV9 and TRBJ1-1): DSGVTQTPKHLITATGQRVTLRCSPRSGDLSVYWYQQSLDQGLQFLIQYYNGEERAKGNILERFSAQQFPDLHSELNLSSLELGDSALYFCASSVGPGQGQNTEAFFGQGTRLTVV.